This TCR beta chain was found in a study of CD8 T cells in ankylosing spondylitis. Findings and caveats of the study: Clones linked to the disease showed a CD8+ phenotype. They occurred at relatively low frequencies in peripheral blood. The study looked at matched synovial fluid samples from ankylosing spondylitis patients. Disease-linked clones were reported to be significantly enriched there. There was a TCR beta motif, made of several highly homologous variants, that appeared characteristic of ankylosing spondylitis blood.

Ten or more counts support this clonotype. Its specificity is unknown. V gave up 0 bases and J gave up 6 bases, with 9 bases separating them. The CDR3 length is 14 residues. Germline V lookup: CDR1 MGHRA, CDR2 YSYEKL. 5'-RACE, quantitative and with molecular barcodes, yielded the TCR beta libraries. TCRdb processed the 5' RACE reads anew with MiXCR; each CDR3 protein has one entry. The table records about 540,000 distinct CDR3 sequences, 9.5% to 15% of them present only once. The chain employs TRBV4-1 and TRBJ2-1; no reliable D call. The receptor was derived from a male donor with ankylosing spondylitis. Specimen: blood, either unsorted or a sorted T cell fraction (not recorded which). The CDR3 loop is CASSQERLGNEQFF. The DNA for the CDR3 is TGCGCCAGCAGCCAAGAGCGCTTAGGCAATGAGCAGTTCTTC.